The 29 T cell receptor beta chains given below trace back to one sample, sequenced in a study of cytomegalovirus exposure and HLA in healthy donors. The PCR made use of 60 Vbeta and 13 Jbeta primers. Repertoires were generated with immunoSEQ multiplex PCR, while TCRdb's copy carries only in-frame clones and drops some. This sample has over 70,000 clones, with just under 80% found just once. The sequencing input was PBMCs. The receptor source for this set is a male donor in good health and CMV-seropositive.

V usage is TRBV10-3 and J usage is TRBJ2-1; weak D call: TRBD2 (6 bases). This CDR3 is built from 14 residues. Trimming left V 6 bases short and J 7 bases short, with 16 bases between. The germline CDR1 and CDR2 sequences are ENHRY and SYGVKD. CDR3 region: CAISAQEGRNEQFF. In nucleotides, the CDR3 is TGTGCCATCAGCGCTCAGGAGGGAAGGAATGAGCAGTTCTTC.

The chain employs TRBV5-1 and TRBJ1-2; 7 bases fit TRBD1. The CDR3 runs 14 residues. Trimming at V came to 4 bases and at J to 7 bases, leaving 10 bases not matched to a gene. The germline V gene encodes CDR1 SGHRS and CDR2 YFSETQ. CDR3: CASSKDRVVSGYTF. The CDR3 region has the DNA TGCGCCAGCAGCAAAGACAGGGTCGTTTCTGGCTACACCTTC.

The count of this clone is one. The chain recombines TRBV29-1 with TRBJ2-7, with D tentatively TRBD2 (6 bases). CDR1 SQVTM and CDR2 ANQGSEA come from the germline V gene. V dropped 7 bases and J dropped 10 bases, with 17 bases sitting between them. This CDR3 contains 11 residues. The CDR3 loop reads CSALWGEVQYF. The CDR3 bases are TGCAGCGCTTTATGGGGGGAGGTACAGTACTTC.

The CDR3 sequence: CASSQDPGTGGDNEQFF. CDR3 bases: TGTGCCAGCAGCCAAGATCCCGGGACAGGGGGGGACAATGAGCAGTTCTTC. The rearrangement links TRBV4-2 to TRBJ2-1, with 11 bases lining up with TRBD1. The CDR3 is made up of 17 amino acids. Germline CDR1 and CDR2: LGHNA and YNFKEQ. V lost 0 bases and J lost 5; bases outside the gene matches: 6.

The chain uses TRBV19 and TRBJ2-1; 7 bases line up with TRBD1. The CDR3 is made up of 16 amino acids. CDR1 LNHDA and CDR2 SQIVND come from the germline V gene (reference sequence). V lost 5 bases and J lost 2; bases outside the gene matches: 9. The CDR3 region is CASSFKQGIAYNEQFF. The CDR3 region has the DNA TGTGCCAGTAGTTTTAAACAGGGGATTGCCTACAATGAGCAGTTCTTC.

The chain joins TRBV10-3 to TRBJ2-5, with 7 positions matching TRBD2. J gave up 4 bases and V 6 bases, and 5 bases lay outside the gene matches. CDR1 and CDR2 from the germline V gene are ENHRY and SYGVKD. This CDR3 has 13 amino acids. CDR3 in DNA: TGTGCCATCAGCAGGGACTATGGAGAGACCCAGTACTTC. Protein sequence: CAISRDYGETQYF.

This clone showed up just once. This chain uses TRBV19 with TRBJ2-5; no firm D call. This CDR3 has 14 amino acids. V lost 0 bases, J lost 5 bases, and 10 bases lay in between. Germline V CDR1 and CDR2: LNHDA, SQIVND (reference sequence). The CDR3 sequence: CASSIDEQEETQYF. DNA for the CDR3: TGTGCCAGTAGTATAGATGAGCAAGAGGAGACCCAGTACTTC.

V is TRBV5-6 and J is TRBJ2-5, with 11 bases aligning to TRBD1. CDR3 length equals 15 residues. V lost 1 base to trimming and J lost 5 bases; unmatched junction nucleotides: 4. Germline CDR1 and CDR2: SGHDT and YYEEEE. CDR3 amino acids: CASSLLGQGVETQYF. The CDR3 coding sequence is TGTGCCAGCAGCTTGTTGGGACAGGGGGTTGAGACCCAGTACTTC.

The CDR3 is CATRGGQEEKLFF. The DNA for the CDR3 is TGTGCCACCAGGGGGGGGCAGGAAGAAAAACTGTTTTTT. V is TRBV10-3 and J is TRBJ1-4; 7 bases agree with TRBD1. CDR3 length equals 13 residues. V lost 10 bases and J lost 8; bases outside the gene matches: 10. Germline V lookup: CDR1 ENHRY, CDR2 SYGVKD.

This chain links TRBV27 with TRBJ2-3, with 10 bases matching TRBD1. In germline, CDR1 is MNHEY, CDR2 SMNVEV (reference sequence). Unmatched junction bases numbered 9, after V lost 5 bases and J lost 4 bases. CDR3 size: 16 residues. This CDR3 reads CASSLTGTGVPDTQYF. The CDR3 DNA sequence: TGTGCCAGCAGTCTCACCGGGACAGGGGTCCCAGATACGCAGTATTTT.

This clone was counted a few times. The rearrangement links TRBV4-1 to TRBJ1-5; D gene ambiguous. The CDR3 loop spans 15 amino acids. Germline loops: CDR1 MGHRA, CDR2 YSYEKL. Trimming took 0 bases from V and 1 from J, leaving 7 bases between them. The DNA for the CDR3 is TGCGCCAGCAGCCAAGATTTACGGAGCAATCAGCCCCAGCATTTT. This sequence encodes CASSQDLRSNQPQHF.

The J gene is TRBJ2-7, the V gene TRBV2; 9 positions match TRBD2. The V segment lost 3 bases and the J segment 7 bases; nucleotides outside the gene matches: 10. The CDR3 is made up of 15 amino acids. Germline-derived CDR1 and CDR2 are SNHLY and FYNNEI. The DNA for the CDR3 is TGTGCCAGCAGTGACGTAGGCGGGAGGGCGGGGGAGCAGTACTTC. Translating gives CASSDVGGRAGEQYF.

This chain connects TRBV21-1 to TRBJ2-3; the listed D gene, TRBD2, was not tested against the DNA. TRBV21-1 is classified as a pseudogene. The CDR3 extends over 15 amino acids. The CDR3 sequence: CASSKLADSTDTQYF. DNA for the CDR3: TGTGCCAGCAGCAAACTAGCGGACAGCACAGATACGCAGTATTTT.

This clone was seen once. V is TRBV4-2 and J is TRBJ1-1; possible D gene TRBD1, 5 bases. The germline CDR1 and CDR2 sequences are LGHNA and YNFKEQ. Trimming removed 4 bases from V and 6 bases from J, with 9 bases in between. The CDR3 contains 12 residues. CDR3 sequence: CASSPGIPEAFF. In nucleotides, the CDR3 is TGTGCCAGCAGCCCAGGGATCCCTGAAGCTTTCTTT.

The chain combines TRBV28 with TRBJ2-5, with D perhaps TRBD2 (6 bases). The V end was cut by 3 bases, the J end by 5 bases, with 19 bases between. Germline V gene lookup returns CDR1 MDHEN and CDR2 SYDVKM. This CDR3 is 16 amino acids long. The chain's CDR3 is CASSFQTGVIEETQYF. In DNA, the CDR3 is TGTGCCAGCAGTTTTCAAACGGGAGTTATAGAGGAGACCCAGTACTTC.

The CDR3 region is CSARIGYNEQFF. Here the CDR3 DNA reads TGCAGCGCCCGAATCGGGTACAATGAGCAGTTCTTC. J is TRBJ2-1 and V is TRBV29-1; D uncertain. The length of the CDR3 is 12 residues. Looked up from germline, CDR1 is SQVTM and CDR2 is ANQGSEA. With 7 bases removed from V and 4 bases from J, the gap between germline ends came to 11 bases.

The chain joins TRBV7-2 to TRBJ2-7; tentatively, D is TRBD1 (6 bases). The CDR3 loop spans 14 amino acids. The V and J ends lost 3 bases and 0 bases respectively, with 9 bases between them. Germline V CDR1 and CDR2: SGHTA, FQGNSA. CDR3 amino acids: CASSFQGNSYEQYF. In DNA, the CDR3 is TGTGCCAGCAGCTTCCAGGGGAACTCCTACGAGCAGTACTTC.

This clone was counted between two and nine times. This chain joins TRBV7-6 and TRBJ1-4; D unresolved. The CDR3 has 11 residues. V lost 3 bases to trimming and J lost 8 bases, with 4 bases between them. Germline CDR1 is SGHVS and CDR2 is FNYEAQ. The CDR3 DNA sequence: TGTGCCAGCAGCTTTCAGGAAAAACTGTTTTTT. This sequence encodes CASSFQEKLFF.

This clone was picked up a small number of times. This chain joins TRBV9 and TRBJ2-7; 8 nucleotides agree with TRBD1. With V trimmed by 4 bases and J by 0 bases, 6 bases remained unmatched. The CDR3 sequence is 15 residues long. Germline V lookup: CDR1 SGDLS, CDR2 YYNGEE. The CDR3 DNA sequence: TGTGCCAGCAGCCTAACCGGGACAGGCTCCTACGAGCAGTACTTC. Translated, it gives CASSLTGTGSYEQYF. Based on the CDR3 plus reference TRBV9 and TRBJ2-7, the full variable domain is DSGVTQTPKHLITATGQRVTLRCSPRSGDLSVYWYQQSLDQGLQFLIQYYNGEERAKGNILERFSAQQFPDLHSELNLSSLELGDSALYFCASSLTGTGSYEQYFGPGTRLTVT.

The rearrangement uses TRBV7-3 and TRBJ2-2; 7 bases are shared with TRBD2. With V trimmed by 5 bases and J by 7 bases, 10 bases remained unmatched. The CDR3 is 15 amino acids. CDR1 SGHTA and CDR2 FQGTGA come from the germline V gene. DNA for the CDR3: TGTGCCAGCAGCCCCCGGGGGAGGGCTAACGGGGAGCTGTTTTTT. This codes for CASSPRGRANGELFF.

The chain links TRBV28 to TRBJ2-1; D is uncertain. Trimming took off 6 bases at V and 6 bases at J, with 6 bases between the two ends. This CDR3 has 11 amino acids. CDR1 is MDHEN, CDR2 SYDVKM, per germline. DNA for the CDR3: TGTGCCAGCAGCCCCCGCAATGAGCAGTTCTTC. Amino acid sequence: CASSPRNEQFF.

The chain is built from TRBV6-5 and TRBJ2-7; 11 positions match TRBD2. V lost 2 bases and J lost 5; bases outside the gene matches: 5. CDR3 size: 15 residues. Germline assignment: CDR1 MNHEY and CDR2 SVGAGI. CDR3 amino acids: CASSYKLAGEDEQYF. CDR3 coding DNA: TGTGCCAGCAGTTACAAACTAGCGGGAGAGGACGAGCAGTACTTC.

The rearrangement links TRBV30 to TRBJ1-1; 8 bases are shared with TRBD1. The CDR3 extends over 10 amino acids. V trimming: 5 bases; J trimming: 10 bases; junction bases outside the gene matches: 3. In germline, CDR1 is GTSNPN, CDR2 SVGIG (reference sequence). The CDR3 DNA reads TGTGCCTGGGACAGGGGCAGAGCTTTCTTT. The encoded protein is CAWDRGRAFF.

The CDR3 coding sequence is TGTGCCAGCAGCCCTGTGTATGGCTACACCTTC. Translation: CASSPVYGYTF. The rearrangement joins TRBV6-6 to TRBJ1-2; D gene ambiguous. The CDR3 is 11 residues long. Trimming removed 6 bases from V and 5 bases from J, with 7 bases in between. Germline V gene sequence: CDR1 MNHNY, CDR2 SVGAGI (reference sequence).

V is TRBV10-3 and J is TRBJ2-3; 9 bases fit TRBD1. The junction had 11 bases not matched to a gene; V was cut back by 7 bases and J by 0 bases. The CDR3 is 17 residues long. Germline V CDR1 and CDR2: ENHRY, SYGVKD. The CDR3 spells CAITSIQGAGSTDTQYF. The DNA of the CDR3 is TGTGCCATCACCTCAATACAGGGGGCGGGGAGCACAGATACGCAGTATTTT.

This clone has just one count. The J gene is TRBJ2-1, the V gene TRBV7-3, with 10 positions matching TRBD2. The CDR3 is made up of 16 amino acids. Unmatched junction bases numbered 7, after V lost 4 bases and J lost 4 bases. Per germline, CDR1 SGHTA and CDR2 FQGTGA. The CDR3 protein is CASSSSRLAGYNEQFF. Written as DNA, the CDR3 is TGTGCCAGCAGCTCCAGCCGACTAGCGGGTTACAATGAGCAGTTCTTC. The full variable domain, with the rest looked up from reference TRBV7-3 and TRBJ2-1, is GAGVSQTPSNKVTEKGKYVELRCDPISGHTALYWYRQSLGQGPEFLIYFQGTGAADDSGLPNDRFFAVRPEGSVSTLKIQRTERGDSAVYLCASSSSRLAGYNEQFFGPGTRLTVL.

The genes are TRBV2 and TRBJ2-1, with 9 bases that match TRBD2. Germline V gives CDR1 SNHLY, CDR2 FYNNEI. This CDR3 is 13 amino acids long. Trimming at V came to 6 bases and at J to 8 bases, leaving 5 bases not matched to a gene. The CDR3, as DNA: TGTGCCAGCAGGGGACTAGCAAGCGATGAGCAGTTCTTC. Translated, it gives CASRGLASDEQFF. The full variable domain, in which reference TRBV2 and TRBJ2-1 provide the parts outside the CDR3, is EPEVTQTPSHQVTQMGQEVILRCVPISNHLYFYWYRQILGQKVEFLVSFYNNEISEKSEIFDDQFSVERPDGSNFTLKIRSTKLEDSAMYFCASRGLASDEQFFGPGTRLTVL.

The rearrangement links TRBV5-6 to TRBJ2-2; weak D call: TRBD2 (6 bases). Looked up from germline, CDR1 is SGHDT and CDR2 is YYEEEE. The ends were cut back, 1 base at V and 2 bases at J, with 12 bases in the middle. The CDR3 is made up of 16 amino acids. In DNA, the CDR3 is TGTGCCAGCAGCTTGATGAAGGGACTCAACACCGGGGAGCTGTTTTTT. Translating it yields CASSLMKGLNTGELFF. Full variable domain (missing parts from reference TRBV5-6 and TRBJ2-2): DAGVTQSPTHLIKTRGQQVTLRCSPKSGHDTVSWYQQALGQGPQFIFQYYEEEERQRGNFPDRFSGHQFPNYSSELNVNALLLGDSALYLCASSLMKGLNTGELFFGEGSRLTVL.

The CDR3 DNA follows: TGTGCCAGCAGCGTAGGGGCTCCACGAACTAGCACAGATACGCAGTATTTT. Residues: CASSVGAPRTSTDTQYF. The chain has TRBV9 and TRBJ2-3; D gene unclear. Germline V CDR1 and CDR2: SGDLS, YYNGEE. V was shortened by 0 bases and J by 0 bases, with 14 bases between the two germline ends. The CDR3 runs to 17 residues.